This T cell receptor beta chain was sequenced in a study of blood T cell repertoires in COVID-19. Clones were read by immunoSEQ multiplex PCR, and TCRdb kept only the in-frame ones, dropping some. Counted here are around 230,000 clones, around four fifths occurring once; the ten biggest clones make up about 8.9%. The CDR3 totals 16 residues. Trimming cost V 0 bases and J 3 bases, with 13 bases left between them. Per the germline V gene, CDR1 is LGHNA and CDR2 is YNFKEQ. Sequenced material: peripheral blood. The TCR comes from a woman aged 45-59 years with acute or convalescent COVID-19. This chain connects TRBV4-2 to TRBJ2-3, with a tentative D call TRBD1 (5 bases). The CDR3 reads CASSQESGYPTDTQYF. As DNA, the CDR3 is TGTGCCAGCAGCCAAGAGTCAGGGTACCCGACAGATACGCAGTATTTT.